A single sample is the source of the 20 T cell receptor beta chains below, sequenced in a study of CD8+ T cells in alopecia areata. Treatment of the sample: oral pan-JAK inhibitor, 5-10 mg twice daily. cDNA serving as the sequencing template came from extracted, reverse transcribed RNA. Profiling relied on immunoSEQ multiplex PCR, and the TCRdb table lists in-frame clones only, not all of them. The table lists around 120,000 clones, about three fifths of them singletons, with 25% to 35% in the top ten. The source material was CD8+ T cells sorted from blood, sampled at week 4, from a patient treated with tofacitinib. The receptors were gathered from a human donor with alopecia areata.

This clone was counted between two and nine times. The chain links TRBV30 to TRBJ2-7; D is undetermined. This CDR3 contains 12 residues. Trimming cost V 3 bases and J 4 bases, with 10 bases left between them. CDR1 is GTSNPN and CDR2 is SVGIG in the germline V gene (reference sequence). CDR3 DNA: TGTGCCTGGAGCACCTTGGGGTACGAGCAGTACTTC. This sequence encodes CAWSTLGYEQYF.

The J gene is TRBJ1-4, the V gene TRBV7-9; D is unclear. CDR1 is SEHNR, CDR2 FQNEAQ, per germline (reference sequence). V lost 4 bases, J lost 8 bases, and 8 bases lay in between. This CDR3 comprises 12 residues. The CDR3 sequence is CASSSLGEKLFF. Written as DNA, the CDR3 is TGTGCCAGCAGCTCACTGGGGGAAAAACTGTTTTTT.

This clone was recorded once. The V call is TRBV29-1, the J call TRBJ2-5; TRBD1 or TRBD2 may be the D gene (5 bases each). CDR1 and CDR2 from the germline V gene are SQVTM and ANQGSEA. The ends were cut back, 0 bases at V and 5 bases at J, with 19 bases in the middle. This CDR3 contains 16 residues. Here the CDR3 reads CSVEDPRERLQETQYF. CDR3 nucleotides: TGCAGCGTTGAAGATCCCAGGGAGAGGCTCCAGGAGACCCAGTACTTC.

The chain is built from TRBV18 and TRBJ2-1, with D possibly being TRBD1 or TRBD2 (5 bases each). Germline V gene data show CDR1 as KGHSH and CDR2 as LQKENI. With 6 bases removed from V and 9 bases from J, the gap between germline ends came to 24 bases. This CDR3 has 16 amino acids. The CDR3 loop reads CASSPGREEGPGEQFF. CDR3 DNA: TGTGCCAGCTCCCCGGGACGGGAAGAAGGGCCGGGTGAGCAGTTCTTC.

The chain has TRBV5-6 and TRBJ2-3; D not resolved. The CDR3 is made up of 12 amino acids. The germline V gene encodes CDR1 SGHDT and CDR2 YYEEEE. Trimming took off 4 bases at V and 3 bases at J, with 6 bases between the two ends. As DNA, the CDR3 is TGTGCCAGCAGCCTGGCTACAGATACGCAGTATTTT. Protein: CASSLATDTQYF.

The rearrangement joins TRBV2 to TRBJ2-7; D is unclear. The CDR3 spans 10 residues. Germline V gene sequence: CDR1 SNHLY, CDR2 FYNNEI. Deletions cut 2 bases from V and 12 bases from J, with 8 bases between. The CDR3 is CASSEWVWYF. The DNA for the CDR3 is TGTGCCAGCAGTGAATGGGTCTGGTACTTC. Based on the CDR3 plus reference TRBV2 and TRBJ2-7, the full variable domain is EPEVTQTPSHQVTQMGQEVILRCVPISNHLYFYWYRQILGQKVEFLVSFYNNEISEKSEIFDDQFSVERPDGSNFTLKIRSTKLEDSAMYFCASSEWVWYFGPGTRLTVT.

This chain links TRBV29-1 with TRBJ2-5; D possibly corresponds to TRBD1 (7 bases). Germline V gene sequence: CDR1 SQVTM, CDR2 ANQGSEA. The CDR3 length is 16 residues. V was pared by 8 bases and J by 1 base, with 23 bases between. The DNA for the CDR3 is TGCAGCCACGAGGGGGGTGGGGACAGAATCCAAGAGACCCAGTACTTC. The encoded protein is CSHEGGGDRIQETQYF.

The gene calls are TRBV30 and TRBJ1-5, with TRBD1 as a possible D gene (6 bases). Germline V CDR1 and CDR2: GTSNPN, SVGIG (reference sequence). The CDR3 loop spans 13 amino acids. V was clipped by 0 bases and J by 16 bases, with 19 bases between them. The CDR3 nucleotides are TGTGCCTGGAGTGTAATGGCTCGGGACACACACCATTTT. Amino acids: CAWSVMARDTHHF.

This clone was seen only a few times. The chain has TRBV29-1 and TRBJ2-7, with D maybe TRBD2 (6 bases). CDR3 size: 12 residues. The V gene lost 4 bases and the J gene lost 2 bases, with 9 bases spanning the gap. From germline, CDR1 is SQVTM and CDR2 ANQGSEA. The CDR3: CSVAGGAYEQYF. The DNA of the CDR3 is TGCAGCGTTGCTGGCGGGGCCTACGAGCAGTACTTC.

This clone was seen just once. Other nucleotide sequences from this sample produce the same CDR3. V usage is TRBV2 and J usage is TRBJ2-7, with 7 bases that match TRBD1. This CDR3 has 12 amino acids. After removal of 8 bases from V and 0 bases from J, the junction contained 1 base not matched to a gene. The germline V gene encodes CDR1 SNHLY and CDR2 FYNNEI. This chain's CDR3 is CASRDSSYEQYF. CDR3 DNA: TGTGCCAGCCGGGACAGCTCCTACGAGCAGTACTTC.

The chain links TRBV27 to TRBJ1-2; the D is unclear. Deletions cut 6 bases from V and 3 bases from J, with 11 bases between. The germline V gene has CDR1 MNHEY and CDR2 SMNVEV (reference sequence). This CDR3 comprises 13 residues. CDR3 residues: CASRPDGHYGYTF. The CDR3 region has the DNA TGTGCCAGCAGACCGGACGGACACTATGGCTACACCTTC.

The chain is built from TRBV11-2 and TRBJ1-5; D possibly corresponds to TRBD1 (5 bases). CDR3 length: 14 amino acids. The V gene's germline CDR1 is SGHAT and CDR2 FQNNGV. The V and J ends lost 5 bases and 8 bases respectively, with 16 bases between them. The CDR3, as DNA: TGTGCCAGCAGCCCTCGAGGGCCGGGGGAGCCCCAGCATTTT. It is translated as CASSPRGPGEPQHF.

The chain has TRBV9 and TRBJ2-1, with D possibly being TRBD2 (7 bases). V lost 4 bases, J lost 4 bases, and 18 bases lay in between. The CDR3 loop spans 16 amino acids. Germline loops: CDR1 SGDLS, CDR2 YYNGEE. This chain's CDR3 is CASSSPWGGQYNEQFF. In DNA form, the CDR3 reads TGTGCCAGCAGCTCGCCCTGGGGGGGGCAATACAATGAGCAGTTCTTC.

This clone was detected only a few times. This chain links TRBV6-4 with TRBJ1-5; D possibly corresponds to TRBD1 (5 bases). Germline V CDR1 and CDR2: MRHNA, SNTAGT. The CDR3 runs 17 residues. V shed 7 bases and J shed 4 bases, with 23 bases lying between them. The CDR3 sequence is CASKTWSGPTRNQPQHF. The CDR3 nucleotides are TGTGCCAGCAAAACCTGGTCGGGACCCACTCGAAATCAGCCCCAGCATTTT.

There are a few counts of this clone. This rearrangement joins TRBV6-5 to TRBJ1-2; 7 bases agree with TRBD1. The CDR3 sequence is 12 residues long. CDR1 is MNHEY and CDR2 is SVGAGI in the germline V gene. The ends lost 6 bases at V and 7 bases at J; junction bases unmatched: 5. CDR3 residues: CASSPTGSGYTF. CDR3 nucleotide sequence: TGTGCCAGCAGCCCGACAGGGTCTGGCTACACCTTC.

This chain connects TRBV7-9 to TRBJ2-7; D gene uncertain. Trimming pared 4 bases from V and 2 bases from J, leaving 6 bases between. Germline V gives CDR1 SEHNR, CDR2 FQNEAQ (reference sequence). This CDR3 is built from 12 residues. The CDR3 here is CASSSLTYEQYF. CDR3 DNA: TGTGCCAGCAGCTCCCTGACCTACGAGCAGTACTTC.

The V gene is TRBV30, the J gene TRBJ2-5; 7 bases are a match to TRBD2. V lost 3 bases to trimming and J lost 1 base; unmatched junction nucleotides: 5. The CDR3 is 14 residues long. Looked up from germline, CDR1 is GTSNPN and CDR2 is SVGIG (reference sequence). The CDR3 protein is CAWRLWGGQETQYF. The CDR3 nucleotides are TGTGCCTGGAGATTGTGGGGGGGCCAAGAGACCCAGTACTTC.

The J gene is TRBJ1-2, the V gene TRBV11-3, with D unresolved. The V gene's germline CDR1 is SGHNT and CDR2 YENEEA. The ends were cut back, 8 bases at V and 4 bases at J, with 26 bases in the middle. This CDR3 contains 17 residues. CDR3 DNA sequence: TGTGCCAGCGCCACCCCGGCGCCTTCTTGCCTGGGCTATGGCTACACCTTC. Protein product: CASATPAPSCLGYGYTF.

This clone has only one observation. The chain links TRBV14 to TRBJ1-1; maybe TRBD1 (6 bases). Germline V gene sequence: CDR1 SGHDN, CDR2 FVKESK. This CDR3 is 16 amino acids long. V lost 2 bases, J lost 0 bases, and 13 bases lay in between. The CDR3 spells CASSQTGLRMNTEAFF. The CDR3 DNA reads as TGTGCCAGCAGCCAAACAGGGCTACGCATGAACACTGAAGCTTTCTTT.

The chain uses TRBV15 and TRBJ1-5; 7 bases align to TRBD1. Germline V CDR1 and CDR2: LNHNV, YYDKDF (reference sequence). The junction had 4 bases not matched to a gene; V was cut back by 5 bases and J by 0 bases. The CDR3 is 15 residues long. Here the CDR3 DNA reads TGTGCCACCAGCGGTGGACAGGTTAGCAATCAGCCCCAGCATTTT. Encoded protein: CATSGGQVSNQPQHF.